This T cell receptor (beta chain) originates from a study of T cells in Graves' hyperthyroidism and ophthalmopathy. The sample holds many counts of this clonotype. Patients having uncontrolled infection, another autoimmune disease, pregnancy or lactation were not included. Amplification of TCR beta CDR3 regions was performed using RNA transcripts as template. TCR CDR3 regions were first amplified by RT-PCR with HTBI primers. TCRdb re-called the multiplex PCR reads through MiXCR, storing one row per CDR3 protein. This sample has about 560,000 distinct CDR3 sequences, with approximately 15% found just once. Sequencing was carried out using blood. This clonotype originated in a woman between 18 and 29 years old with Graves' hyperthyroidism.

CDR3 amino acids: CASSLHHRGETQYF. The CDR3 DNA follows: TGTGCCAGCAGCCTACATCATCGGGGAGAGACCCAGTACTTC. V is TRBV12-3 or TRBV12-4 and J is TRBJ2-5, with D possibly matching TRBD2 (5 bases). The V gene lost 6 bases and the J gene lost 4 bases, with 15 bases spanning the gap. The CDR3 is made up of 14 amino acids.